This T cell receptor beta chain was identified in a study of OX40 agonist ivuxolimab in advanced cancers. Germline CDR1 SGHRS, CDR2 YFSETQ. V was pared by 4 bases and J by 7 bases, with 10 bases between. CDR3 size: 12 residues. Repertoires were generated with immunoSEQ multiplex PCR, while TCRdb's copy carries only in-frame clones and drops some. The data hold just under 20,000 clones, with about 70% observed a single time. The TCR was taken from an adult with an advanced solid tumor such as melanoma, head and neck, liver or kidney cancer. The sequences come from CD4+ or CD8+ T cells sorted from blood, collected in a trial of the OX40 agonist ivuxolimab. This chain links TRBV5-1 with TRBJ2-3; D is possibly TRBD2 (5 bases). CDR3 residues: CASSADWNTQYF. CDR3 nucleotides: TGCGCCAGCAGCGCGGACTGGAATACGCAGTATTTT.